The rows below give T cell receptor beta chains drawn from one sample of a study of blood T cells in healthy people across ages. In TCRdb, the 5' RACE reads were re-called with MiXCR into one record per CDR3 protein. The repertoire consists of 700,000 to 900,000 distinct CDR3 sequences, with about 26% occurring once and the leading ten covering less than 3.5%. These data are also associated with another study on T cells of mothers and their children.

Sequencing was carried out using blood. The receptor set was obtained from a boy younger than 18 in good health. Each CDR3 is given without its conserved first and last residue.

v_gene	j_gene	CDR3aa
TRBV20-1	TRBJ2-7	SARASTGQNYEQY
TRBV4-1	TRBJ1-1	ASSPLARNKVMNTEAF
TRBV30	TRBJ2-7	AWSGTTYEQY
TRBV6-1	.	ASSDTGTGGREQY
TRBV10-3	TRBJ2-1	AIRGPASSYNEQF
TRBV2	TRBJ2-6	ASSEAGYSGANVLT
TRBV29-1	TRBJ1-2	SVAGALNYGYT
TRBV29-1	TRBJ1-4	SVEREANEKLF
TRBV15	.	ATSRDSAEQY
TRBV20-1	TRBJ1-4	SARDGEKLF
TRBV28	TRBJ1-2	ASSFPGQFYGYT
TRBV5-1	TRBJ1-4	ASSPARTGVVEKLV